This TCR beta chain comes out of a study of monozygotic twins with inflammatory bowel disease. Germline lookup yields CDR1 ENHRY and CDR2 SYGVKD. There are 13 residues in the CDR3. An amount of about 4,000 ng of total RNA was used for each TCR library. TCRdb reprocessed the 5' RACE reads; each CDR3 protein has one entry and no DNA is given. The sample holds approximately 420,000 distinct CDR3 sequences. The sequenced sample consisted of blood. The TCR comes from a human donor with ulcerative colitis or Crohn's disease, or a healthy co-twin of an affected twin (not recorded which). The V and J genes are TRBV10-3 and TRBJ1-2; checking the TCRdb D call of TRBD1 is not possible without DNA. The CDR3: CAIRGDIGYGYTF.